This TCR beta chain was recovered during a study of beta chain features in type 1 diabetes. Overall study results and limits: Sequencing used cDNA, and cells with high TCR expression could therefore be over-represented. Individuals with type 1 diabetes displayed fewer insertions and more deletions at VDJ junctions. Within patients, naive, central memory and Treg TCRB repertoires seemed more similar than within healthy donors. When Type 1 diabetes patients were examined, their TCRB CDR3s proved moderately but significantly shorter in all four CD4+ subsets.

After removal of 3 bases from V and 5 bases from J, the junction contained 5 bases not matched to a gene. Germline V lookup: CDR1 MGHDK, CDR2 SYGVNS. The CDR3 extends over 15 amino acids. As concerns this clone: Its antigen is undetermined.

Expressed TCRB transcripts were sequenced because the isolated RNA had all been reverse transcribed beforehand. Measured with immunoSEQ multiplex PCR; TCRdb has only the in-frame clones, and not every one. The repertoire includes hundreds of thousands of clones, 7.5% to 9% of them detected once, and approximately 0.44% sits in the top ten. The chain uses TRBV25-1 and TRBJ2-1; 9 bases are a match to TRBD1. This sequence was found in a woman between 18 and 29 years old in good health. The material sequenced was central memory CD4+ T cells from blood. DNA of the CDR3: TGTGCCAGCAGTGACACGGGACAGGGCCACAATGAGCAGTTCTTC. Translated, it gives CASSDTGQGHNEQFF.